The clone carrying this T cell receptor (beta chain) has just a few counts. Its antigen is unknown. A junction boundary mismatches the germline segment, possibly from a read error. These data are taken from a study of T cells in Graves' hyperthyroidism and ophthalmopathy. Study-wide points: The majority of expanded thyroid clonotypes above 0.001 also appeared in blood.

This CDR3 has 17 amino acids. The germline V gene has CDR1 SGHTA and CDR2 FQGNSA. The investigators amplified TCR beta CDR3 regions from RNA transcripts. A first-round RT-PCR of the TCR CDR3 used the HTBI primer set. TCRdb re-called the multiplex PCR reads with MiXCR, one entry per CDR3 protein. There are under 700,000 distinct CDR3 sequences in the sample; 46% occur only once, and 6.5% to 9% lies in the top ten. Stable disease denoted Graves' hyperthyroidism without ophthalmopathy progression within 18 months. The diagnoses drew upon clinical symptoms, serum thyroxine and TRAb, thyroid ultrasound and orbital computed tomography.

The sequenced sample was peripheral blood or thyroid tissue (not recorded which). This sequence joins TRBV7-2 and TRBJ2-6; D gene uncertain. This receptor was identified in a woman aged 18-35 years with Graves' hyperthyroidism. CDR3 sequence: CASSQEMGGSGANVLTF. In DNA form, the CDR3 reads TGCGCCAGCAGCCAAGAAATGGGTGGTTCTGGGGCCAACGTCCTGACTTTC.